A selection of T cell receptor beta chains follows, all from one sample in a study of blood T cell repertoires in COVID-19. The assay was immunoSEQ multiplex PCR, and TCRdb's table has in-frame clones only and misses some. Counted here are 25,000 to 35,000 clones, around 84% occurring once; the ten biggest clones make up 13%. What was sequenced was peripheral blood. The origin of the receptors is a human donor in a cohort sampled during active COVID-19. CDR3s include the opening cysteine and the closing phenylalanine or tryptophan. A D gene is named only where the DNA matches it firmly. The size of a clone is reported for some rows only, either as once, few or many, or as a class for expanded clones.

clone_size	d_call	v_call	j_call	cdr3_aa	cdr3_nt
-	TRBD2	TRBV6-2/TRBV6-3	TRBJ2-7	CASSPGLAGGSYEQYF	TGTGCCAGCAGCCCTGGACTAGCGGGGGGTTCCTACGAGCAGTACTTC
-	TRBD2	TRBV4-2	TRBJ2-1	CASSQSGGASEQFF	TGTGCCAGCAGCCAAAGCGGGGGGGCTAGTGAGCAGTTCTTC
many	-	TRBV9	TRBJ2-5	CASSVEGGSETQYF	TGTGCCAGCAGCGTAGAGGGGGGGTCAGAGACCCAGTACTTC
-	TRBD1	TRBV4-1	TRBJ2-5	CASSQDLGGQGTVGQYF	TGCGCCAGCAGCCAAGACTTGGGGGGACAGGGGACGGTCGGCCAGTACTTC
-	-	TRBV7-2	TRBJ2-7	CASSLAFNTAIYEQYF	TGTGCCAGCAGCTTAGCCTTTAACACAGCTATCTACGAGCAGTACTTC
-	TRBD1	TRBV6-4	TRBJ1-6	CASSDTGQGRSSPLHF	TGTGCCAGCAGTGACACGGGACAGGGACGGAGTTCACCCCTCCACTTT
once	-	TRBV28	TRBJ2-2	CASRGDWDEGELFF	TGTGCCAGCAGGGGGGACTGGGACGAAGGGGAGCTGTTTTTT
-	TRBD1	TRBV9	TRBJ1-3	CASSASDRVPGNTIYF	TGTGCCAGCAGCGCCAGCGACAGGGTCCCTGGAAACACCATATATTTT
-	-	TRBV19	TRBJ2-2	CARIQGIKNTGELFF	TGTGCCAGGATTCAGGGTATTAAGAACACCGGGGAGCTGTTTTTT
-	TRBD2	TRBV9	TRBJ2-2	CASSVSRLAGGELFF	TGTGCCAGCAGCGTATCTAGACTAGCGGGCGGGGAGCTGTTTTTT
-	-	TRBV7-2	TRBJ1-1	CASSLRVAEAFF	TGTGCCAGCAGCCTCCGGGTGGCTGAAGCTTTCTTT
-	TRBD1	TRBV5-1	TRBJ2-3	CASSSHPGQGAMGDTQYF	TGCGCCAGCAGCTCCCATCCGGGACAGGGGGCAATGGGAGATACGCAGTATTTT
-	-	TRBV2	TRBJ1-2	CASSDNIASALKGYTF	TGTGCCAGCAGTGATAATATAGCCAGCGCCCTTAAAGGCTACACCTTC
-	-	TRBV4-3	TRBJ1-3	CASSQDRGAGNTIYF	TGCGCCAGCAGCCAAGATCGGGGGGCGGGAAACACCATATATTTT
-	-	TRBV20-1	TRBJ2-5	CSASAYQETQYF	TGCAGTGCTAGTGCGTACCAAGAGACCCAGTACTTC
-	-	TRBV5-1	TRBJ1-2	CASSSPPDYGYTF	TGCGCCAGCAGCTCACCCCCGGACTATGGCTACACCTTC
-	-	TRBV11-3	TRBJ2-1	CASSLEGGAGYNEQFF	TGTGCCAGCAGCTTAGAGGGCGGGGCCGGATACAATGAGCAGTTCTTC
-	-	TRBV5-4	TRBJ1-4	CASSLRTGSGEKLFF	TGTGCCAGCAGCCTTAGGACGGGATCGGGGGAAAAACTGTTTTTT
-	TRBD1	TRBV20-1	TRBJ2-2	CSASKQGSATGELFF	TGCAGTGCTAGTAAACAGGGGTCGGCCACCGGGGAGCTGTTTTTT
-	TRBD1	TRBV20-1	TRBJ2-7	CSASASGQGMSYEQYF	TGCAGTGCTAGTGCCTCCGGACAGGGAATGTCCTACGAGCAGTACTTC
-	TRBD1	TRBV4-3	TRBJ1-2	CASSARTGQGGYTF	TGCGCCAGCAGCGCCCGGACAGGGCAGGGTGGCTACACCTTC
-	TRBD1	TRBV13	TRBJ1-2	CASSLGMGQGYYGYTF	TGTGCCAGCAGCTTAGGGATGGGACAGGGGTACTATGGCTACACCTTC
-	-	TRBV28	TRBJ1-5	CASSLYLSGGQPQHF	TGTGCCAGCAGTTTATACCTGTCAGGTGGCCAGCCCCAGCATTTT
-	-	TRBV7-6	TRBJ1-2	CASSPQSNYGYTF	TGTGCCAGCAGCCCACAGAGCAACTATGGCTACACCTTC
once	-	TRBV7-2	TRBJ2-3	CASSSPRTDTQYF	TGTGCCAGCAGCTCCCCCAGGACAGATACGCAGTATTTT
-	-	TRBV7-9	TRBJ2-7	CASSLSAYEQYF	TGTGCCAGCAGTCTTTCTGCCTACGAGCAGTACTTC
-	-	TRBV21-1	TRBJ1-2	CASSKATRQPYGYTF	TGTGCCAGCAGCAAAGCTACTCGACAGCCCTATGGCTACACCTTC
-	-	TRBV7-9	TRBJ1-1	CASSFAGPNTEAFF	TGTGCCAGCAGCTTTGCGGGACCGAACACTGAAGCTTTCTTT
-	-	TRBV11-2	TRBJ2-5	CASSSLRDAQETQYF	TGTGCCAGCAGCTCCCTCAGGGATGCCCAAGAGACCCAGTACTTC
-	-	TRBV7-2	TRBJ1-6	CASSRGGYNSPLHF	TGTGCCAGCAGCCGTGGCGGGTATAATTCACCCCTCCACTTT
few	TRBD1	TRBV6-5	TRBJ1-1	CASSSLQGALNTEAFF	TGTGCCAGCAGTTCCCTACAGGGGGCCTTGAACACTGAAGCTTTCTTT
-	-	TRBV9	TRBJ1-5	CASSPTAINQPQHF	TGTGCCAGCAGTCCGACAGCAATTAATCAGCCCCAGCATTTT
-	-	TRBV24-1	TRBJ1-2	CATSDQVTLGYTF	TGTGCCACCAGTGACCAAGTAACTCTAGGCTACACCTTC
-	-	TRBV5-1	TRBJ2-2	CASSPQGDSGELFF	TGCGCCAGCAGCCCGCAAGGAGATTCCGGGGAGCTGTTTTTT
-	-	TRBV6-2/TRBV6-3	TRBJ2-1	CASSYQVNNEQFF	TGTGCCAGCAGTTACCAGGTCAACAATGAGCAGTTCTTC
-	TRBD1	TRBV5-6	TRBJ1-1	CASSRPGTGNTEAFF	TGTGCCAGCAGCCGTCCCGGGACAGGGAACACTGAAGCTTTCTTT
once	-	TRBV30	TRBJ2-1	CAWSLGWGAYNEQFF	TGTGCCTGGAGTCTAGGGTGGGGGGCCTACAATGAGCAGTTCTTC
-	-	TRBV6-5	TRBJ2-3	CASSNWRKTDTQYF	TGTGCCAGCAGCAATTGGCGGAAGACAGATACGCAGTATTTT
-	-	TRBV7-9	TRBJ2-5	CASTPPSERETQYF	TGTGCCAGCACCCCACCTAGCGAACGAGAGACCCAGTACTTC
-	TRBD1	TRBV19	TRBJ1-5	CASRLGRDRVNQPQHF	TGTGCCAGTAGACTGGGCCGGGACAGGGTAAATCAGCCCCAGCATTTT
-	TRBD2	TRBV18	TRBJ2-5	CASSPSGGTQETQYF	TGTGCCAGCTCACCAAGCGGGGGCACACAAGAGACCCAGTACTTC
-	-	TRBV7-9	TRBJ2-7	CASSSSREQYF	TGTGCCAGCAGCTCCTCTCGCGAGCAGTACTTC
-	TRBD1	TRBV2	TRBJ2-4	CASSSQGGENIQYF	TGTGCCAGCAGTTCACAGGGGGGCGAAAACATTCAGTACTTC
-	-	TRBV29-1	TRBJ2-7	CSVRTNLREQYF	TGCAGCGTCAGGACTAACCTACGAGAGCAGTACTTC
-	-	TRBV11-2	TRBJ2-4	CASSPAVLGLSAKNIQYF	TGTGCCAGCAGCCCCGCCGTCTTGGGCCTGTCGGCCAAAAACATTCAGTACTTC
few	TRBD2	TRBV4-2	TRBJ2-2	CASSSPGLAGGSTGELFF	TGTGCCAGCAGCAGCCCGGGACTAGCGGGGGGAAGCACCGGGGAGCTGTTTTTT
-	-	TRBV7-9	TRBJ2-5	CASSSSGEETQYF	TGTGCCAGCAGCTCATCCGGGGAAGAGACCCAGTACTTC